The sequence of this T cell receptor (beta chain) was determined in a study of regulatory T cells in long-lasting Graves disease. Study-wide background: Persistence in Graves' disease denoted antithyroid drug use beyond 5 years alongside positive TSH receptor antibodies.

Germline V CDR1 and CDR2: SGDLS, YYNGEE. V was pared by 4 bases and J by 0 bases, with 14 bases between. CDR3 size: 16 residues. This clonotype showed up just a few times. Its antigen is undetermined. Study results and limitations: Patients with persistent disease shared around 2,700 public clonotypes, outpacing the roughly 1,000 shared by new patients. Patients with persistent disease showed a bias toward TRBV28, TRBJ1-2 and TRBJ2-5.

To make TCR beta libraries, researchers used iRepertoire HTBI primers and Arm-PCR of CDR3 regions. Each CDR3 protein is one row after TCRdb ran MiXCR on the multiplex PCR reads. The table has hundreds of thousands of distinct CDR3 sequences, roughly 21% seen once. The sample's time point: persistent/refractory GD, antithyroid drugs over 5 years with positive TRAb. Extracted RNA from PBMCs served as the source of the TCR library. This receptor was obtained from a female donor with Graves disease. This rearrangement joins TRBV9 to TRBJ1-5, with a possible D match to TRBD1 (5 bases). The sample here was peripheral blood mononuclear cells (PBMCs), taken when the disease was refractory, from a patient treated with antithyroid drugs. CDR3 amino acids: CASSPRQPNSNQPQHF. CDR3 bases: TGTGCCAGCAGCCCCCGACAGCCTAATAGCAATCAGCCCCAGCATTTT.